This record concerns one T cell receptor beta chain sequence. This clonotype was seen a handful of times. Its binding antigen is unknown. Per-base quality was not reported, and no clone a single base away is much larger than it. From the germline V gene, CDR1 is SGHRS and CDR2 is YFSETQ. The cysteine opens and the phenylalanine closes a CDR3 of 17 amino acids. Of all the DNA, just the CDR3 is kept, 51 bases in frame from base 1. Trimming removed 1 base from V and 1 base from J; the gene matches leave 2 bases unexplained. Library creation used 5' RACE. The instrument was an Illumina HiSeq 2500. The second PCR ran for about 7 to 11 cycles and used a J-beta primer mix along with a sample-barcoded 5' primer. A unique molecular identifier was introduced onto each TCR beta cDNA molecule by a template-switch 5' adaptor carrying 12 random nucleotides. At least 2.5 million CDR3-containing paired-end reads were obtained from each sample. All of the RNA was converted into first-strand cDNA using the Mint cDNA synthesis kit, with a TRBC-specific oligonucleotide serving as the primer. All cDNA was treated with uracil-DNA glycosylase and then went through a first 18-cycle PCR with the universal primers M1SS and BC2_uni_R. Concerning the study's data processing: For normalization, 1 million high-quality reads, each with a distinct molecular identifier, were randomly selected from each sample. Reads sharing molecular identifiers were discarded rather than binned into consensus sequences. MiTCR, run with a Q25 quality threshold and the strictest error-elimination algorithm, handled CDR3 identification, clonotype clustering and error correction. A nonparametric unseen species model using Euler transformation provided a lower-bound estimate of total TCR beta diversity. In TCRdb, the public reads were trimmed at Q25 with fastp and aligned with MiXCR, with productive beta chains retained. A single entry per CDR3 protein holds the most common genes and DNA from its merged rows. TCRdb's processing, not the authors', yielded these V and J calls. This sample has more than 1.4 million distinct CDR3 sequences in its table, and roughly 40% of those were observed once. Approximately 7.9% of the sample is taken by the ten largest.

The roughly 39 donors, aged about 6 to 100 years, were systemically healthy Caucasian individuals from Russia. Ten milliliters of peripheral blood were drawn from each donor into EDTA-treated Vacutainer tubes. Ficoll-Paque density-gradient centrifugation was used to isolate PBMCs, with at least 6.5 million obtained per sample. Total RNA, at least 5.5 micrograms per sample, was extracted from PBMCs with Trizol reagent. For every donor, flow cytometry on a PBMC aliquot measured the percentage of naive CD45RAhigh/CD27high T cells. This sample is part of a study of blood T cells in healthy people across ages (dated by TCRdb to the mid-2010s). In the study overall: Template switching captured roughly one uniquely barcoded TCR beta cDNA molecule per two T cells in model experiments. To track age-related changes in TCR beta repertoire diversity, the study relied on deep sequencing normalized with unique cDNA molecular identifiers. The donors were divided into four age groups: young (average around 16 years), middle-aged (approximately 39), aged (about 62) and long-lived (82). To avoid experimental bias, donors of different ages were randomly spread across the sequencing lanes. For two donors (one aged 18 to 30 and one aged 80 or older), the study analyzed two additional independent replicas of 1 million unique cDNA reads from the same blood draw.

Overall study results and their limits: Observed TCR beta diversity correlated strongly with the percentage of naive T cells measured by flow cytometry. Estimates of total diversity from one million sequenced T cells were regarded as lower bounds and underestimates. Bulk unsorted PBMC profiling prevented conclusive comparison of naive and antigen-experienced compartments. Observed TCR beta diversity per million T cells fell roughly linearly with age, and a significant reduction was already apparent by age around 36. The CMV infection status of donors was not known, potentially confounding age-related changes in expanded clonotypes. The long-lived group showed more naive CD4+ T cells, fewer expanded clones and increased TCR diversity than the aged group, suggesting age selection.

This chain is built from TRBV5-1 and TRBJ2-4, and 13 junctional nucleotides match TRBD2. The source of this sequence is a woman aged 18-30 years in good health. Sequencing was done on a sample of blood. The nucleotides read TGCGCCAGCAGCTTGACTAGCGGGGGGGCGGCCAAAAACATTCAGTACTTC. This codes for CASSLTSGGAAKNIQYF.